Given below is one T cell receptor (beta chain) in context. No antigen is known for it. The source of the sample is a study of beta chain features in type 1 diabetes. Study information: Over all samples combined, about 100,000,000 sorted cells were examined.

Study-wide findings and caveats: TCRB repertoires of naive, central memory and Treg cells appeared more similar among patients than among healthy donors. cDNA sequencing could over-represent cells with high TCR expression. Whatever favoring of shorter templates PCR might show would apply equally to patients and controls. TCRB CDR3s from Type 1 diabetes patients were moderately but significantly shorter in all four CD4+ subsets.

The study reverse transcribed the entire isolated RNA, so it sequenced expressed TCRB transcripts. Libraries were prepared by immunoSEQ multiplex PCR; TCRdb keeps only in-frame clonotypes and omits some of them. Of 250,000 to 300,000 clones listed, 24% are singletons. The trim removed 5 bases at V and 2 bases at J, leaving 9 bases unmatched. CDR1 MNHEY and CDR2 SMNVEV come from the germline V gene (reference sequence). The CDR3 sequence is 15 residues long. The sequenced sample consisted of naive CD4+ T cells from blood. This TCR derives from a woman in her twenties or thirties with type 1 diabetes. The chain recombines TRBV27 with TRBJ2-7, with 7 bases aligning to TRBD2. CDR3 sequence: CASSPWGGGPYEQYF. CDR3 nucleotide sequence: TGTGCCAGCAGTCCCTGGGGGGGAGGACCCTACGAGCAGTACTTC.